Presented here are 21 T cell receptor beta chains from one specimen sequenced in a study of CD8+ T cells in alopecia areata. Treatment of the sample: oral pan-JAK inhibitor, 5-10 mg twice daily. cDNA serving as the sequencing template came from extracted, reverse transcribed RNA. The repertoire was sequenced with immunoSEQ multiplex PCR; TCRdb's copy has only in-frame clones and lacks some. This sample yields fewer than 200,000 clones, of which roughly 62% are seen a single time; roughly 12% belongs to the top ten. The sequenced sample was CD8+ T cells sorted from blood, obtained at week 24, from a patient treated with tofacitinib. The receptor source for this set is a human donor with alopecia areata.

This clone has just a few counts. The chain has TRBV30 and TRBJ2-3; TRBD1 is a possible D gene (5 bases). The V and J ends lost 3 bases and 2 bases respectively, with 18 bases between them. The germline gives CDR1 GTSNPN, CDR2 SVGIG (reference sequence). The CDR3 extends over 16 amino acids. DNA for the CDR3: TGTGCCTGGAGCCGCCAGACAGTCAGAATCACAGATACGCAGTATTTT. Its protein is CAWSRQTVRITDTQYF.

The CDR3 sequence is CATSRPGNQPQHF. CDR3 coding DNA: TGTGCCACCAGCAGGCCAGGCAATCAGCCCCAGCATTTT. The chain uses TRBV15 and TRBJ1-5; D gene unclear. CDR3 length: 13 amino acids. Trimming cost V 3 bases and J 2 bases, with 5 bases left between them. Germline V gene sequence: CDR1 LNHNV, CDR2 YYDKDF (reference sequence). Full variable domain (rest looked up from reference TRBV15 and TRBJ1-5): DAMVIQNPRYQVTQFGKPVTLSCSQTLNHNVMYWYQQKSSQAPKLLFHYYDKDFNNEADTPDNFQSRRPNTSFCFLDIRSPGLGDTAMYLCATSRPGNQPQHFGDGTRLSIL.

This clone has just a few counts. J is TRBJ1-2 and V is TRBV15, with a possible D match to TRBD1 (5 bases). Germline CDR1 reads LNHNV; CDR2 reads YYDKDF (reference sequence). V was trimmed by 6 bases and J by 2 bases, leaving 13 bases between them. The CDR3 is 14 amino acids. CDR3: CATRGGHFNYGYTF. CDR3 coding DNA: TGTGCCACCAGGGGCGGACACTTCAACTATGGCTACACCTTC.

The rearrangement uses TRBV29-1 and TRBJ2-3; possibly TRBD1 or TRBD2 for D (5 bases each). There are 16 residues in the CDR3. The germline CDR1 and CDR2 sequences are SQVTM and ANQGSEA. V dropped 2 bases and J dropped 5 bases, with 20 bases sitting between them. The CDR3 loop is CSVEPRDEILQDTQYF. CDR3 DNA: TGCAGCGTTGAACCTCGGGACGAAATACTCCAAGATACGCAGTATTTT.

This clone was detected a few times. The CDR3 region has the DNA TGTGCCAGCAGGAACGGGGGGCCGAGTGGCTACACCTTC. The encoded protein is CASRNGGPSGYTF. The chain employs TRBV7-9 and TRBJ1-2, with D maybe TRBD1 (6 bases). CDR1 is SEHNR, CDR2 FQNEAQ, per germline (reference sequence). Trimming stripped 6 bases from V and 7 bases from J, with 15 bases between. The CDR3 extends over 13 amino acids.

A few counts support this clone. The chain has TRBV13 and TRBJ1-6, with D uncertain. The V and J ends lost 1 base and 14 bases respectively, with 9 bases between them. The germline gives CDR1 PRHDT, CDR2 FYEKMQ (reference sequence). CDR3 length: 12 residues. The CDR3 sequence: CASSLARRSLHF. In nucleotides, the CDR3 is TGTGCCAGCAGCTTAGCGCGGCGATCCCTCCACTTT.

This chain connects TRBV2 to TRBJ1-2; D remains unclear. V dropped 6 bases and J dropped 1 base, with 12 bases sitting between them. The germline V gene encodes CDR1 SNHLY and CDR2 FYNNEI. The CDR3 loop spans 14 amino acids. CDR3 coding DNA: TGTGCCAGCAGCGTTGGACGGAATAACTATGGCTACACCTTC. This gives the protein CASSVGRNNYGYTF.

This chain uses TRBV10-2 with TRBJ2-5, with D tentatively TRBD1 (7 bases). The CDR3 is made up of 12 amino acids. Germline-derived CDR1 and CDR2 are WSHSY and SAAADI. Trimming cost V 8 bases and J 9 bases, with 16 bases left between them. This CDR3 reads CASAGQPGAQYF. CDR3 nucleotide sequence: TGCGCCAGCGCGGGACAGCCAGGGGCCCAGTACTTC.

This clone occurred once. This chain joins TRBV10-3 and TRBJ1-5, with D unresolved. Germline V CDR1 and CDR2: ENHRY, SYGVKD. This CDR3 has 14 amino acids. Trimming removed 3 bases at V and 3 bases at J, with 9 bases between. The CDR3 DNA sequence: TGTGCCATCAGTGACGGTCAGTTCAATCAGCCCCAGCATTTT. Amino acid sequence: CAISDGQFNQPQHF.

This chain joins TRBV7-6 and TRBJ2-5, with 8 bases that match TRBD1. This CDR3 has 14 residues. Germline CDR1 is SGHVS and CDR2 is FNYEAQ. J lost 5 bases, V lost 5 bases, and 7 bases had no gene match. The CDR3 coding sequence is TGTGCCAGCAGCCTCACCAGGGGGCGTGAGACCCAGTACTTC. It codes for CASSLTRGRETQYF.

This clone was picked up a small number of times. The CDR3 sequence is CAWSIGADQETQYF. DNA for the CDR3: TGTGCCTGGAGTATCGGGGCCGACCAAGAGACCCAGTACTTC. The chain has TRBV30 and TRBJ2-5; D is perhaps TRBD1 or TRBD2 (5 bases each). The CDR3 has 14 amino acids. Trimming cost V 2 bases and J 0 bases, with 10 bases left between them. The germline V gene has CDR1 GTSNPN and CDR2 SVGIG (reference sequence). The variable domain in full, completed from reference TRBV30 and TRBJ2-5, reads SQTIHQWPATLVQPVGSPLSLECTVEGTSNPNLYWYRQAAGRGLQLLFYSVGIGQISSEVPQNLSASRPQDRQFILSSKKLLLSDSGFYLCAWSIGADQETQYFGPGTRLLVL.

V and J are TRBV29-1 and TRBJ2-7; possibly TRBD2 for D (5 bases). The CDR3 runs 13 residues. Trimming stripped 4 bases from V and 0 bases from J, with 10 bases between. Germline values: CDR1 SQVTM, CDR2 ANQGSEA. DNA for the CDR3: TGCAGCGTTGTATGGGAGAACTCCTACGAGCAGTACTTC. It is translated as CSVVWENSYEQYF.

The CDR3 loop reads CASTASTDRPYYGYTF. The CDR3 bases are TGTGCCAGCACCGCCTCGACAGATCGCCCTTATTATGGCTACACCTTC. The J gene is TRBJ1-2, the V gene TRBV27; TRBD1 might be the D (5 bases). Trimming took 7 bases from V and 5 from J, leaving 23 bases between them. CDR3 length equals 16 residues. Per the germline V gene, CDR1 is MNHEY and CDR2 is SMNVEV (reference sequence).

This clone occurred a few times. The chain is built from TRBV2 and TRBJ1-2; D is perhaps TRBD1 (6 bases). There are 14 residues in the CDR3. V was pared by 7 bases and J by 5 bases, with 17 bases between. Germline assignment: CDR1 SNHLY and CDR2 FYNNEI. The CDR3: CASTQARTAYGYTF. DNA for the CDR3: TGTGCCAGCACCCAAGCCCGGACAGCTTATGGCTACACCTTC. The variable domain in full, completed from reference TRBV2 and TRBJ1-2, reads EPEVTQTPSHQVTQMGQEVILRCVPISNHLYFYWYRQILGQKVEFLVSFYNNEISEKSEIFDDQFSVERPDGSNFTLKIRSTKLEDSAMYFCASTQARTAYGYTFGSGTRLTVV.

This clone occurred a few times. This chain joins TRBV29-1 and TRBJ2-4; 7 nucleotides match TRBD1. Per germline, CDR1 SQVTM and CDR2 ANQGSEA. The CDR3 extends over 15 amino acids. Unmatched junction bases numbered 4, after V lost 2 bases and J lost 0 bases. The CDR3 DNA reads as TGCAGCGTTGAAACAGGGGCTGAAGCCAAAAACATTCAGTACTTC. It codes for CSVETGAEAKNIQYF.

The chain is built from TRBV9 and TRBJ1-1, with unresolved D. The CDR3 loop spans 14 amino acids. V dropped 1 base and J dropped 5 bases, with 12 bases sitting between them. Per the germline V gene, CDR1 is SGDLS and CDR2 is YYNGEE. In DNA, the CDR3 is TGTGCCAGCAGCGTACGGGTGGGAGGAACTGAAGCTTTCTTT. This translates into CASSVRVGGTEAFF.

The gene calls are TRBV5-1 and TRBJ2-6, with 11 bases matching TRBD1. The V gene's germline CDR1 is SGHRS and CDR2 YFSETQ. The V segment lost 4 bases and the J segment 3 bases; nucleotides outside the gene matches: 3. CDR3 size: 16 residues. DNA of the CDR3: TGCGCCAGCAGCGCGGACAGGGGGCATGGGGCCAACGTCCTGACTTTC. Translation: CASSADRGHGANVLTF.

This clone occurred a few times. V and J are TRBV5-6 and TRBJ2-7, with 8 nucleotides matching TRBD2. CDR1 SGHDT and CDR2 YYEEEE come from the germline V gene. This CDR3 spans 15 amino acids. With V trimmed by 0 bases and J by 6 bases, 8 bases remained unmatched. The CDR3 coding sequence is TGTGCCAGCAGCTTGGAATCCCGGGGGGGCCTCGAGCAGTACTTC. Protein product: CASSLESRGGLEQYF.

CDR3 DNA: TGTGCCAGCAGCCATCCTCGGGGCCATAATTCACCCCTCCACTTT. Protein product: CASSHPRGHNSPLHF. The gene calls are TRBV14 and TRBJ1-6, with D possibly being TRBD1 (5 bases). The CDR3 extends over 15 amino acids. Germline loops: CDR1 SGHDN, CDR2 FVKESK. Trimming pared 3 bases from V and 5 bases from J, leaving 11 bases between.

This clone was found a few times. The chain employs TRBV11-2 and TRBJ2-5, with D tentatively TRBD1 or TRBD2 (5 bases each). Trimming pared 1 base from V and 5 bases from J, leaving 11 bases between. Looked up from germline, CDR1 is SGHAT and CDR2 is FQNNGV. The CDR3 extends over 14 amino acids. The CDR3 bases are TGTGCCAGCAGCTTAGGCCGGGGCTTGGAGACCCAGTACTTC. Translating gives CASSLGRGLETQYF.

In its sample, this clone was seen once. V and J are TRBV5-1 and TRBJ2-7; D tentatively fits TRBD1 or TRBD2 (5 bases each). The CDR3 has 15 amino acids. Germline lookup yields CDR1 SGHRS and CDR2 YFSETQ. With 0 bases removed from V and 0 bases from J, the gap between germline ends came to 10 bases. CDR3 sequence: CASSLEAGSSYEQYF. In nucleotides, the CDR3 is TGCGCCAGCAGCTTGGAGGCAGGGAGCTCCTACGAGCAGTACTTC.